A selection of T cell receptor beta chains follows, all from one sample in a study of cytomegalovirus exposure and HLA in healthy donors. Repertoires were generated with immunoSEQ multiplex PCR, while TCRdb's copy carries only in-frame clones and drops some. This table holds over 150,000 clones, 68% found once. Specimen: PBMCs. These receptors were taken from a man in his forties or fifties in good health and CMV-seronegative. The CDR3 runs from the conserved cysteine through the conserved F or W. The order of the fields is CDR3 DNA, CDR3 protein, V gene, J gene, D gene, clone size. A D gene is named only where the DNA matches it firmly. The size entry is marked missing in some rows and otherwise reads once, few, many or a size class.

CDR3 DNA: TGTGCCAGCAGGAGACAGGCGCTTAATGAAAAACTGTTTTTT; CDR3 protein: CASRRQALNEKLFF; V gene: TRBV6-1; J gene: TRBJ1-4; D gene: .; clone size: few
CDR3 DNA: TGCAGCGTTGAAGGTTCGATCGGGGTGAACACTGAAGCTTTCTTT; CDR3 protein: CSVEGSIGVNTEAFF; V gene: TRBV29-1; J gene: TRBJ1-1; D gene: .; clone size: .
CDR3 DNA: TGCGCCAGCAGCGCCTCTCTATCGGGAATTAACTCTGGGGCCAACGTCCTGACTTTC; CDR3 protein: CASSASLSGINSGANVLTF; V gene: TRBV5-1; J gene: TRBJ2-6; D gene: .; clone size: once
CDR3 DNA: TGTGCCAGCAGCCCCCAGGGACTACCCTACGAGCAGTACTTC; CDR3 protein: CASSPQGLPYEQYF; V gene: TRBV5-4; J gene: TRBJ2-7; D gene: TRBD2; clone size: few
CDR3 DNA: TGTGCCAGCTCACCCCTAACAGGGCCGACTAATGAAAAACTGTTTTTT; CDR3 protein: CASSPLTGPTNEKLFF; V gene: TRBV18; J gene: TRBJ1-4; D gene: .; clone size: .
CDR3 DNA: TGTGCCAGCAGCCCCGGACAGGGAGCGAATTCACCCCTCCACTTT; CDR3 protein: CASSPGQGANSPLHF; V gene: TRBV6-1; J gene: TRBJ1-6; D gene: TRBD1; clone size: .
CDR3 DNA: TGCGCCAGCAGCTTGGGAGTAGCGGGGGGGCCTGGAGAGACCCAGTACTTC; CDR3 protein: CASSLGVAGGPGETQYF; V gene: TRBV5-1; J gene: TRBJ2-5; D gene: TRBD2; clone size: .
CDR3 DNA: TGTGCCAGCAGTTTACAGACAACCTACGAGCAGTACTTC; CDR3 protein: CASSLQTTYEQYF; V gene: TRBV28; J gene: TRBJ2-7; D gene: .; clone size: few
CDR3 DNA: TGTGCCAGCAGGAATTCAGGGACAGATACGCAGTATTTT; CDR3 protein: CASRNSGTDTQYF; V gene: TRBV7-9; J gene: TRBJ2-3; D gene: .; clone size: .
CDR3 DNA: TGTGCCAGCAGCTTCTCGGACAGGGTAGCTGAGCAGTTCTTC; CDR3 protein: CASSFSDRVAEQFF; V gene: TRBV7-9; J gene: TRBJ2-1; D gene: TRBD1; clone size: .
CDR3 DNA: TGCGCCAGCAGCCAAGATTCCGACACGGCTTATGGCTACACCTTC; CDR3 protein: CASSQDSDTAYGYTF; V gene: TRBV4-1; J gene: TRBJ1-2; D gene: .; clone size: .
CDR3 DNA: TGTGCCAGCGGGTCCCCAGGGATCCTTGGCAATGAGCAGTTCTTC; CDR3 protein: CASGSPGILGNEQFF; V gene: TRBV5-6; J gene: TRBJ2-1; D gene: .; clone size: .
CDR3 DNA: TGCGCCAGCAGCTTGCAGGGTCCCACTGAAGCTTTCTTT; CDR3 protein: CASSLQGPTEAFF; V gene: TRBV5-1; J gene: TRBJ1-1; D gene: .; clone size: .
CDR3 DNA: TGTGCCAGCAGTCCGACAGGAAACTATGGCTACACCTTC; CDR3 protein: CASSPTGNYGYTF; V gene: TRBV6-1; J gene: TRBJ1-2; D gene: .; clone size: .
CDR3 DNA: TGTGCCAGCACCCTGGACGCGGGGGGGGCCAACGTCCTGACTTTC; CDR3 protein: CASTLDAGGANVLTF; V gene: TRBV6-5; J gene: TRBJ2-6; D gene: .; clone size: .
CDR3 DNA: TGTGCCAGCACAACCTCCGGAGCCTACAATGAGCAGTTCTTC; CDR3 protein: CASTTSGAYNEQFF; V gene: TRBV6-5; J gene: TRBJ2-1; D gene: .; clone size: .
CDR3 DNA: TGTGCCAGCAGTTTAAGTGGGACAGGGGCGGGCGGAAATCAGCCCCAGCATTTT; CDR3 protein: CASSLSGTGAGGNQPQHF; V gene: TRBV28; J gene: TRBJ1-5; D gene: TRBD1; clone size: once
CDR3 DNA: TGTGCCTCAACGAGGGGGGGGCAAGTGAACACTGAAGCTTTCTTT; CDR3 protein: CASTRGGQVNTEAFF; V gene: TRBV10-3; J gene: TRBJ1-1; D gene: .; clone size: few
CDR3 DNA: TGTGCCAGCAGCGTAGCGGACAGGGTCGGGGAGCAGTACTTC; CDR3 protein: CASSVADRVGEQYF; V gene: TRBV9; J gene: TRBJ2-7; D gene: TRBD1; clone size: once
CDR3 DNA: TGTGCCAGCAGCCCCAGCGGGGGGGTCACAGATACGCAGTATTTT; CDR3 protein: CASSPSGGVTDTQYF; V gene: TRBV7-6; J gene: TRBJ2-3; D gene: TRBD2; clone size: .
CDR3 DNA: TGTGCCAGCTCCCCTGGACAGGGAAATAGCAATCAGCCCCAGCATTTT; CDR3 protein: CASSPGQGNSNQPQHF; V gene: TRBV18; J gene: TRBJ1-5; D gene: TRBD1; clone size: .
CDR3 DNA: TGTGCCAGCTCACCACCCGGGGTTGACTACAATGAGCAGTTCTTC; CDR3 protein: CASSPPGVDYNEQFF; V gene: TRBV18; J gene: TRBJ2-1; D gene: .; clone size: once
CDR3 DNA: TGTGCCAGCAGCTCCGGACAGGGTATCTCCTACGAGCAGTACTTC; CDR3 protein: CASSSGQGISYEQYF; V gene: TRBV5-4; J gene: TRBJ2-7; D gene: TRBD1; clone size: .
CDR3 DNA: TGTGCCAGTAGGACTAGCGGGGGAACGAACACCGGGGAGCTGTTTTTT; CDR3 protein: CASRTSGGTNTGELFF; V gene: TRBV19; J gene: TRBJ2-2; D gene: TRBD2; clone size: .
CDR3 DNA: TGTGCCAGCAGCTCGACAGGGGCCAATCAGCCCCAGCATTTT; CDR3 protein: CASSSTGANQPQHF; V gene: TRBV7-9; J gene: TRBJ1-5; D gene: TRBD1; clone size: .